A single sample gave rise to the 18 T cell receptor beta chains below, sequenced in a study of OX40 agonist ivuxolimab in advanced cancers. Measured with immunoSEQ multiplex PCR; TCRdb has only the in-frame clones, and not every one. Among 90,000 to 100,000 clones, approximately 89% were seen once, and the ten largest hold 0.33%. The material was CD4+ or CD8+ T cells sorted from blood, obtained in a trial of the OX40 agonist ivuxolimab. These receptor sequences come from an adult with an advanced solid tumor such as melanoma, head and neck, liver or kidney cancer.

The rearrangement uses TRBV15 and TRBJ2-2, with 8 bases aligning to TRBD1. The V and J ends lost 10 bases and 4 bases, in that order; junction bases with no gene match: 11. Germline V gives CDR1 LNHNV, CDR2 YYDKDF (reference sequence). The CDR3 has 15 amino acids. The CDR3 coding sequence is TGTGCCATCAATTCGGGACAGGACCGCACCGGGGAGCTGTTTTTT. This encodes CAINSGQDRTGELFF.

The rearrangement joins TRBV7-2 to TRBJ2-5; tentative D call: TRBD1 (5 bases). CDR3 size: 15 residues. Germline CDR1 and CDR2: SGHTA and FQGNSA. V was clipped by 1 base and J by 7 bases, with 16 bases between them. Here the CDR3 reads CASSLGLLGAGTQYF. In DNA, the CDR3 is TGTGCCAGCAGCTTAGGGTTGCTTGGGGCTGGGACCCAGTACTTC.

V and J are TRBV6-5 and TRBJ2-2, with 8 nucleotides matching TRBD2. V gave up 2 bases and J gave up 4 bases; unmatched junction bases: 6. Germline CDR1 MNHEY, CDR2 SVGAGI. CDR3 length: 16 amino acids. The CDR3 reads CASSYPAGEGTGELFF. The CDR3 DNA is TGTGCCAGCAGTTACCCAGCGGGAGAGGGCACCGGGGAGCTGTTTTTT.

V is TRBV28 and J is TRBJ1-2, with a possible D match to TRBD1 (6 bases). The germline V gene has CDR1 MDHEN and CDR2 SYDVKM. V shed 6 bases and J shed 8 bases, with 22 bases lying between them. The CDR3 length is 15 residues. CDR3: CASRGPGQGRVGYTF. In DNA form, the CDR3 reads TGTGCCAGCAGAGGGCCGGGACAAGGACGGGTCGGCTACACCTTC.

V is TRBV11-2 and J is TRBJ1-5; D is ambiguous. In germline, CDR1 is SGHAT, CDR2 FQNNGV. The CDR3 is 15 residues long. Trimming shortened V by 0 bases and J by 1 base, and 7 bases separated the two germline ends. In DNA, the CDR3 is TGTGCCAGCAGCTTAGACGCCGTGAGCAATCAGCCCCAGCATTTT. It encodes CASSLDAVSNQPQHF.

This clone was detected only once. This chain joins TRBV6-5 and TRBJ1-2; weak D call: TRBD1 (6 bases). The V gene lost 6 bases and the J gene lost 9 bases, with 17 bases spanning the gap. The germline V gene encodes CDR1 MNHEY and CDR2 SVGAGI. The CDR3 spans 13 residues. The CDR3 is CASSRTGSDSYTF. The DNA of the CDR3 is TGTGCCAGCAGCCGTACAGGGAGTGATAGCTACACCTTC.

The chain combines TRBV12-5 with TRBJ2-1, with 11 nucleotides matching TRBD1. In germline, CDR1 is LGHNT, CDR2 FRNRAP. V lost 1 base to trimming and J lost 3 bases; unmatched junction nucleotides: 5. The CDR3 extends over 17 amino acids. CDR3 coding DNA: TGTGCTAGTGGTTTGGCCCGGACAGGGGGCTTCTACAATGAGCAGTTCTTC. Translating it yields CASGLARTGGFYNEQFF.

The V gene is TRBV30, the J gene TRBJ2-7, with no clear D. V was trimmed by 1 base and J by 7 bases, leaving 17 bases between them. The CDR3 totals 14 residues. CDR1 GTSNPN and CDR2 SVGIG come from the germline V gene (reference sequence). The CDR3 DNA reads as TGTGCCTGGAGTGGTACTCCCATTAGTGGGGAGCAGTACTTC. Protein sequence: CAWSGTPISGEQYF.

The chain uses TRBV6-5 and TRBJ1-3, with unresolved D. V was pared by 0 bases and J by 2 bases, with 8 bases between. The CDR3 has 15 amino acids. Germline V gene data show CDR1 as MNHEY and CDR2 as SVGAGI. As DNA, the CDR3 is TGTGCCAGCAGTTACTCGCGAGTCGCTGGAAACACCATATATTTT. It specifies CASSYSRVAGNTIYF.

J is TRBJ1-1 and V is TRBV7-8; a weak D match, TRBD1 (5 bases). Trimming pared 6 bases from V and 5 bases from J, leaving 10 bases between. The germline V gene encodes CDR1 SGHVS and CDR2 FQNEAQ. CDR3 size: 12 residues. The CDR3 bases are TGTGCCAGCAGGGGAGGGGTGACTGAAGCTTTCTTT. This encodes CASRGGVTEAFF.

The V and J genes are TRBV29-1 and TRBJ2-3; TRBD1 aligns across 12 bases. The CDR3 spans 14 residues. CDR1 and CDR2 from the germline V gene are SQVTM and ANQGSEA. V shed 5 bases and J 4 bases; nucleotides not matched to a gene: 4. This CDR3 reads CSVPGTGGADTQYF. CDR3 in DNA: TGCAGCGTTCCCGGGACAGGGGGCGCAGATACGCAGTATTTT.

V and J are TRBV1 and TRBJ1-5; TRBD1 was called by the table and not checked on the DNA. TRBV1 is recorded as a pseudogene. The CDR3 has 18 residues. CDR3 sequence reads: CTSSQGGQDGYSNQPQHF. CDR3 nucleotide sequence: TGCACCAGCAGCCAAGGGGGCCAAGATGGGTATAGCAATCAGCCCCAGCATTTT.

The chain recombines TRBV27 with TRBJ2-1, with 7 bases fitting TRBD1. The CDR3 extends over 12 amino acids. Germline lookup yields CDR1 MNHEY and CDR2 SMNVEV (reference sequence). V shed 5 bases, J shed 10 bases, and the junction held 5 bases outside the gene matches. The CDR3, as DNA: TGTGCCAGCAGTACACAGGGGAGCGAGCAGTTCTTC. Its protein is CASSTQGSEQFF.

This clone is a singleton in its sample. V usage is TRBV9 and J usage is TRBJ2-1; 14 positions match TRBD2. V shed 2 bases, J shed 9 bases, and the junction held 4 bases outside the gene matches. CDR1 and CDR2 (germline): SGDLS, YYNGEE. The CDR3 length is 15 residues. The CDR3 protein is CASSVTSGRALEQFF. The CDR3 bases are TGTGCCAGCAGCGTGACTAGCGGGAGGGCCCTTGAGCAGTTCTTC. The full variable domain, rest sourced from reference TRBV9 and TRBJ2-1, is DSGVTQTPKHLITATGQRVTLRCSPRSGDLSVYWYQQSLDQGLQFLIQYYNGEERAKGNILERFSAQQFPDLHSELNLSSLELGDSALYFCASSVTSGRALEQFFGPGTRLTVL.

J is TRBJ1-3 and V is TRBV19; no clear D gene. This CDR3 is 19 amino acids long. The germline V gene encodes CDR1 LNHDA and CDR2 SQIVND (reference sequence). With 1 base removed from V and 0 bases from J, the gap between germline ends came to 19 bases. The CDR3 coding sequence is TGTGCCAGTAGTATAGTGGGCAGAAGGCTCATCCACTCTGGAAACACCATATATTTT. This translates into CASSIVGRRLIHSGNTIYF.

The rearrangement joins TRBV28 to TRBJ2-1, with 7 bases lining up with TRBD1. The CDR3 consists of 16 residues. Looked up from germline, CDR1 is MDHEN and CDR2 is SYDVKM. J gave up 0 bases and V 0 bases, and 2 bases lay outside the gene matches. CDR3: CASSLWTGSSYNEQFF. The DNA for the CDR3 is TGTGCCAGCAGTTTATGGACAGGGAGCTCCTACAATGAGCAGTTCTTC.

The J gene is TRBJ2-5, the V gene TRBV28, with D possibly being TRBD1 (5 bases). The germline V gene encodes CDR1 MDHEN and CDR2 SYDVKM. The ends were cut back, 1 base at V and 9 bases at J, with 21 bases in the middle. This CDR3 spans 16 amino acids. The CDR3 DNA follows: TGTGCCAGCAGTTTATCCATATCCCAATTGGGGCGTCCCCAGTACTTC. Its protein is CASSLSISQLGRPQYF. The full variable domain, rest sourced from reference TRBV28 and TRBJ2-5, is DVKVTQSSRYLVKRTGEKVFLECVQDMDHENMFWYRQDPGLGLRLIYFSYDVKMKEKGDIPEGYSVSREKKERFSLILESASTNQTSMYLCASSLSISQLGRPQYFGPGTRLLVL.

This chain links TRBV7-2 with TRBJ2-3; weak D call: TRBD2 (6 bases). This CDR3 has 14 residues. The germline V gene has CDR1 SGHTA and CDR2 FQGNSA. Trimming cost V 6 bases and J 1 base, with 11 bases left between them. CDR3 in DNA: TGTGCCAGCAGGCGGAGGGCCGGCACAGATACGCAGTATTTT. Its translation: CASRRRAGTDTQYF.